The TCR beta chain under discussion was sequenced for a study of shared clonotypes between healthy human individuals. The study, taken as a whole, reports: Among non-shared clonotypes, generation probabilities were lower than among those shared by all four donors.

With respect to this clone: Its specificity is unknown.

The V gene lost 6 bases and the J gene lost 6 bases, with 14 bases spanning the gap. The CDR3 sequence is 13 residues long. Germline-derived CDR1 and CDR2 are MNHNS and SASEGT. The test was conducted at deep level. The table came from immunoSEQ multiplex PCR; TCRdb's copy has only in-frame clones and leaves some out. The table shows approximately 2.1 million clones, with 80% to 95% occurring only once. This chain connects TRBV6-1 to TRBJ1-2; D gene unclear. This TCR came from a young man in good health. Some clones in this sample may be carry-over from other donors' samples. Sequencing was carried out using naive CD4+ T cells from PBMCs. Subset noted: CD45RA+ positively selected. The CDR3 region is CASRISGRHGYTF. In DNA form, the CDR3 reads TGTGCCAGCAGGATTTCCGGGCGGCATGGCTACACCTTC.